Presented here are 18 T cell receptor beta chains from one specimen sequenced in a study of monozygotic twins with inflammatory bowel disease. TCRdb re-called the 5' RACE reads and gives one entry per CDR3 protein, without DNA. In total, the table holds fewer than 110,000 distinct CDR3 sequences. The sample consisted of blood. The source is a human donor with ulcerative colitis or Crohn's disease, or a healthy co-twin of an affected twin (not recorded which).

V gene TRBV7-2 combines with J gene TRBJ2-7; TCRdb reports TRBD2, a call that lacks DNA to check it against. The CDR3 length is 14 residues. Germline CDR1 reads SGHTA; CDR2 reads FQGNSA. This CDR3 is CASSSTSGAGEQYF.

The V and J genes are TRBV5-5 and TRBJ2-3; TCRdb's D gene call, TRBD1, goes unchecked for lack of DNA. This CDR3 has 15 residues. The germline gives CDR1 SGHKS, CDR2 YYEKEE (reference sequence). The CDR3 sequence is CASSSMGHGTDTQYF.

The gene calls are TRBV19 and TRBJ2-7; absent DNA, TCRdb's TRBD1 call cannot be checked. Germline CDR1 is LNHDA and CDR2 is SQIVND (reference sequence). The CDR3 loop spans 13 amino acids. Here the CDR3 reads CASTSTGGYEQYF. The whole variable domain, filled in from reference TRBV19 and TRBJ2-7, reads DGGITQSPKYLFRKEGQNVTLSCEQNLNHDAMYWYRQDPGQGLRLIYYSQIVNDFQKGDIAEGYSVSREKKESFPLTVTSAQKNPTAFYLCASTSTGGYEQYFGPGTRLTVT.

The chain carries TRBV5-1 and TRBJ1-5; the TCRdb call, TRBD1, lacks DNA for checking. The CDR3 covers 18 residues. Germline CDR1 is SGHRS and CDR2 is YFSETQ. CDR3 amino acids: CASSYGSPFVHSNQPQHF.

The gene calls are TRBV20-1 and TRBJ1-2. The CDR3 is made up of 12 amino acids. Germline CDR1 is DFQATT and CDR2 is SNEGSKA (reference sequence). The CDR3 loop is CSARATKGTRPF.

The J gene is TRBJ2-7, the V gene TRBV20-1; the D gene TCRdb calls, TRBD1, cannot be checked with no DNA. Germline assignment: CDR1 DFQATT and CDR2 SNEGSKA (reference sequence). CDR3 length equals 13 residues. The CDR3: CSARRQGRHEQYF.

The V and J genes are TRBV24-1 and TRBJ2-7; TCRdb indicates TRBD1, and absent DNA this call remains unverified. The CDR3 runs 15 residues. Per the germline V gene, CDR1 is KGHDR and CDR2 is SFDVKD. CDR3 region: CATSDPADRGGEQYF.

The chain combines TRBV18 with TRBJ1-4; without DNA, the TCRdb call of TRBD1 cannot be checked. Looked up from germline, CDR1 is KGHSH and CDR2 is LQKENI. The CDR3 contains 14 residues. Here the CDR3 reads CASSPRSPVEKLFF.

The chain combines TRBV7-9 with TRBJ2-7; no DNA is available, so the TRBD2 call from TCRdb remains unchecked. Germline V gives CDR1 SEHNR, CDR2 FQNEAQ (reference sequence). The CDR3 has 15 amino acids. Here the CDR3 reads CASSPTSDDSYEQYF.

V gene TRBV7-2 combines with J gene TRBJ2-3; TCRdb designates TRBD1, a call that cannot be tested without DNA. The germline CDR1 and CDR2 sequences are SGHTA and FQGNSA. The CDR3 consists of 15 residues. CDR3 sequence reads: CASSYGGTYTDTQYF.

The chain is built from TRBV24-1 and TRBJ2-7; TCRdb proposes TRBD1, but this gene call is untestable without DNA. Germline-derived CDR1 and CDR2 are KGHDR and SFDVKD. The CDR3 is made up of 14 amino acids. CDR3 amino acids: CATSEKGATEEQYF.

The J gene is TRBJ2-3, the V gene TRBV6-5; TCRdb's D call of TRBD1 is untestable without DNA. The CDR3 is 15 residues long. From germline, CDR1 is MNHEY and CDR2 SVGAGI. The CDR3 sequence is CASSYGDRLTDTQYF.

Here the CDR3 reads CSVEKTSGRANTQYF. V usage is TRBV29-1 and J usage is TRBJ2-3; TCRdb reports TRBD2, a call that lacks DNA to check it against. The CDR3 is 15 amino acids. Germline assignment: CDR1 SQVTM and CDR2 ANQGSEA.

The chain links TRBV6-2 or TRBV6-3 to TRBJ1-6; TCRdb's D call, TRBD1, is unchecked because there is no DNA. From germline, CDR1 is MNHEY and CDR2 SVGEGT. The CDR3 is 12 amino acids. CDR3 sequence reads: CASNLGPGPLHF.

The chain combines TRBV27 with TRBJ1-5. Looked up from germline, CDR1 is MNHEY and CDR2 is SMNVEV (reference sequence). The CDR3 has 17 amino acids. The CDR3 loop is CASSLSAGSTLNQPQHF.

This chain joins TRBV18 and TRBJ2-1; TCRdb picks TRBD2, but there is no DNA to check that call. This CDR3 contains 18 residues. Germline CDR1 reads KGHSH; CDR2 reads LQKENI. CDR3 residues: CASSPPWTSGSKSNEQFF.

The chain carries TRBV6-2 or TRBV6-3 and TRBJ2-3. Looked up from germline, CDR1 is MNHEY and CDR2 is SVGEGT. The CDR3 is 14 amino acids. This CDR3 reads CASSYSTGSDTQYF.

The chain links TRBV20-1 to TRBJ2-1. Germline CDR1 DFQATT, CDR2 SNEGSKA (reference sequence). This CDR3 region has 15 residues. CDR3: CSARGFPDPYNEQFF.